This T cell receptor (beta chain) was identified during a study of glioma-infiltrating T cells after dendritic cell vaccination. Whole-study context: Three intradermal dendritic cell vaccine injections were given every two weeks.

V shed 0 bases and J 1 base; nucleotides not matched to a gene: 7. The CDR3 contains 16 residues. CDR1 SGDLS and CDR2 YYNGEE come from the germline V gene. The PCR used 60 V beta and 13 J beta primers. The repertoire was sequenced with immunoSEQ multiplex PCR; TCRdb's copy has only in-frame clones and lacks some. This sample yields 100,000 or so clones, of which about 90% are seen a single time; 2.7% belongs to the top ten. As for time point: after dendritic cell vaccination, including at tumor progression/relapse. This clonotype was obtained from a human donor with glioblastoma. The sequencing used blood, collected after dendritic cell vaccination. This chain links TRBV9 with TRBJ2-7, with TRBD2 matching 7 bases. The DNA for the CDR3 is TGTGCCAGCAGCGTAGGGCTAGCGGATGCGTCCTACGAGCAGTACTTC. It yields the protein CASSVGLADASYEQYF.